This T cell receptor (beta chain) was obtained from a study of T-cell memory formation after mild COVID-19. A remark on this clonotype: The antigen is unknown.

Overall study findings and caveats: Contracting clones localized mainly to CM and EM when CD4+ and mainly to EMRA when CD8+. Some responding clones appeared in pre-infection memory, suggesting cross-reactive memory joined.

The V and J ends lost 3 bases and 8 bases, in that order; junction bases with no gene match: 8. The CDR3 sequence is 15 residues long. Germline loops: CDR1 SGHDN, CDR2 FVKESK. TCRdb independently ran MiXCR on the 5' RACE reads; one entry per CDR3 protein. The profile shows some 340,000 distinct CDR3 sequences, 10% to 15% of them singletons. The sequenced sample was PBMCs or a T cell subset sorted from them (not recorded which). The chain carries TRBV14 and TRBJ1-4; TRBD1 matches 8 bases. The TCR was taken from a man younger than 35 who had mild COVID-19 (a few samples of this study predate the infection). Cell type and time point are not known. CDR3 in DNA: TGTGCCAGCAGCCACGGGGACAGGCGCGGGGAAAAACTGTTTTTT. Its protein product is CASSHGDRRGEKLFF. Combining the CDR3 with reference TRBV14 and TRBJ1-4 gives the whole variable domain EAGVTQFPSHSVIEKGQTVTLRCDPISGHDNLYWYRRVMGKEIKFLLHFVKESKQDESGMPNNRFLAERTGGTYSTLKVQPAELEDSGVYFCASSHGDRRGEKLFFGSGTQLSVL.